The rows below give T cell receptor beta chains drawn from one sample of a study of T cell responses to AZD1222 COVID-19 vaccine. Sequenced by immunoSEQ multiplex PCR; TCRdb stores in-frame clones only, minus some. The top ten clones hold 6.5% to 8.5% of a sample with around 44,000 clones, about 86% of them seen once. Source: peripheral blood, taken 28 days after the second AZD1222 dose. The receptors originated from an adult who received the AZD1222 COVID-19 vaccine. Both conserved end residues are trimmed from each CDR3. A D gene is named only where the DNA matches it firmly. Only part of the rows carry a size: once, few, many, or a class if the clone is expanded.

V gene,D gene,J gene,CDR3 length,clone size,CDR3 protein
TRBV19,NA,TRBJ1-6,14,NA,ASSQRMSSYNSPLH
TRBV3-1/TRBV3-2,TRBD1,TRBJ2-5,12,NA,ASSGTGRGETQY
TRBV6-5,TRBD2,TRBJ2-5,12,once,ASSSGRGQETQY
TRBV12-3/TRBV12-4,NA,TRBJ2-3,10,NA,ASSRGLDTQY
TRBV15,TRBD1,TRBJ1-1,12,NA,ATSMTGVGTEAF
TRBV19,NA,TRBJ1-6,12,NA,ASTYSGVDSPLH
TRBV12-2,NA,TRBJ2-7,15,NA,ASRPFFPGLFPYEQY
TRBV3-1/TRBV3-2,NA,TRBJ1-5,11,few,ASSAGEDQPQH
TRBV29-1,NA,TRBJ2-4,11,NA,SVEISRTNIQY
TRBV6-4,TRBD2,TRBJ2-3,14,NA,ASSPSGEGQADTQY
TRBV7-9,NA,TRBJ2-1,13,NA,ASTPRERAYNEQF
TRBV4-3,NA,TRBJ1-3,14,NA,ASSQDGAGGGNTIY
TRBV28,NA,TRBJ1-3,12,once,ASTPRSAGNTIY
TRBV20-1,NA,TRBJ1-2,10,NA,SASNSNYGYT
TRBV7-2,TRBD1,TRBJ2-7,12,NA,ASSFGQGNYEQY
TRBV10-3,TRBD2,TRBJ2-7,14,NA,AISDQLAGGSREQY
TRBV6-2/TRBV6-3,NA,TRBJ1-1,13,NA,ASSYGQRTNTEAF
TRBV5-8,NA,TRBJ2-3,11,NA,ASSLDYTDTQY
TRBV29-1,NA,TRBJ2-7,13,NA,SVIGPGGFSYEQY
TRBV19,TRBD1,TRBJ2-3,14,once,ASSYLGGPSTDTQY
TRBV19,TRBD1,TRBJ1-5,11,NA,ASGQGFYQPQH
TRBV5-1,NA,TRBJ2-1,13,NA,ASSLAVIQGNEQF
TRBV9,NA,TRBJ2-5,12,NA,ASSVGQGPETQY
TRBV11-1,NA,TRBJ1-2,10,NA,ASSFDEYDYT
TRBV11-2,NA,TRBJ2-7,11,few,ASSLEMDYEQY
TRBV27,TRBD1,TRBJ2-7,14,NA,ASSPQTGGLSYEQY
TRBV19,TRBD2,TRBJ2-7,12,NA,ASSISGSVYEQY
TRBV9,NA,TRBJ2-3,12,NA,ASSARGQSDTQY
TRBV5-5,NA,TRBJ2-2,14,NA,ASSRSRGTATGELF
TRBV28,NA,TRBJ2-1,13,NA,ASSLPAATYNEQF
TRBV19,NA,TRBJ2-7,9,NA,ASSHELEQY
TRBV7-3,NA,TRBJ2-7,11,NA,ASSFGRGLEQY
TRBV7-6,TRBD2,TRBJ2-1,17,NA,ASSLVSTGTSDLRGEQF
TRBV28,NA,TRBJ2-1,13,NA,ASDRWGDDYNEQF
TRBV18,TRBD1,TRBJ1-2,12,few,ASSPPGQFLGYT
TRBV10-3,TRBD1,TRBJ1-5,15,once,AISEGGGRGLDQPQH
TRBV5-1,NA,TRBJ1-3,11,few,ASSLGVGNTIY
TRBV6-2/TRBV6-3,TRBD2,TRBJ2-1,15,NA,ASSYRGGTSGTNEQF